Shown below are 16 T cell receptor beta chains from a single sample sequenced in a study of blood T cells in healthy people across ages. Together with a sample-barcoded 5' primer, a J-beta primer mix was included in a second PCR lasting about 6 to 12 cycles. MiXCR, applied by TCRdb to the 5' RACE reads, yields one record per CDR3 protein. The sample has approximately 960,000 distinct CDR3 sequences, about 29% seen once. The same sample was also used in a study of T cells of mothers and their children.

The sequenced sample was blood. The receptors were sampled from a woman in her thirties or forties in good health.

In this sample, this clonotype turned up many times. The genes are TRBV27 and TRBJ2-3; weak D call: TRBD2 (5 bases). Trimming cost V 6 bases and J 0 bases, with 13 bases left between them. The length of the CDR3 is 15 residues. Germline lookup yields CDR1 MNHEY and CDR2 SMNVEV (reference sequence). In DNA form, the CDR3 reads TGTGCCAGCAGGCGAAGGGAGACTAGCACAGATACGCAGTATTTT. It encodes CASRRRETSTDTQYF.

Ten or more counts support this clonotype. This rearrangement joins TRBV11-1 to TRBJ2-7; D is ambiguous. With 0 bases removed from V and 6 bases from J, the gap between germline ends came to 9 bases. Germline values: CDR1 SGHAT, CDR2 FQDESV (reference sequence). The CDR3 covers 13 residues. The CDR3 nucleotides are TGTGCCAGCAGCTTAGCCGCGCCGGGCGAGCAGTACTTC. Translation gives CASSLAAPGEQYF.

A word on this clonotype: A much larger clonotype is one base distant, so this may be a read error. It is likely a read error, because the conserved phenylalanine at the end of the CDR3 is missing. The chain uses TRBV6-4 and TRBJ1-5, with a weak D call TRBD1 (6 bases). CDR3 size: 17 residues. CDR1 and CDR2 from the germline V gene are MRHNA and SNTAGT. Trimming took 8 bases from V and 1 from J, leaving 21 bases between them. The CDR3 protein is CASPRGPGLLSNQPQHC. CDR3 nucleotide sequence: TGTGCCAGCCCCCGGGGGCCAGGTCTCCTGAGCAATCAGCCCCAGCATTGT.

This chain connects TRBV14 to TRBJ2-7; D is uncertain. Germline loops: CDR1 SGHDN, CDR2 FVKESK. The germline V and J ends were trimmed by 0 bases and 8 bases, with 14 bases remaining between them. There are 14 residues in the CDR3. The CDR3: CASSQDLGAAQQYF. The CDR3, as DNA: TGTGCCAGCAGCCAAGATCTAGGAGCCGCCCAGCAGTACTTC.

This clonotype occurred many times. One end of the junction fails to match germline, which may point to a read error. This sequence joins TRBV7-7 and TRBJ2-5, with D unresolved. The CDR3 sequence is 13 residues long. The V gene's germline CDR1 is SSHAT and CDR2 FNYEAQ (reference sequence). CDR3 DNA sequence: TGTGCTAGCAGCTCCCCCGGGTCAGAGACCCAGTACTTC. This encodes CASSSPGSETQYF.

In DNA, the CDR3 is TGCGCCAGCAGCCAAGACGTACAAACAGGGCTTACTGAAGCTTTCTTT. It specifies CASSQDVQTGLTEAFF. This chain connects TRBV4-3 to TRBJ1-1, with a weak D call TRBD1 (6 bases). The CDR3 covers 16 residues. V was clipped by 0 bases and J by 5 bases, with 16 bases between them. Germline CDR1 reads LGHNA; CDR2 reads YSLEER.

This clonotype was recorded a few times. The chain uses TRBV5-1 and TRBJ1-2; TRBD1 is a possible D gene (5 bases). The CDR3 length is 16 residues. The germline V and J ends were trimmed by 5 bases and 2 bases, with 19 bases remaining between them. Germline V gene data show CDR1 as SGHRS and CDR2 as YFSETQ. The CDR3, as DNA: TGCGCCAGCAGGCCGTTAGTTGGGGCGCTGAACTATGGCTACACCTTC. Translating gives CASRPLVGALNYGYTF.

A remark on this clonotype: A single base separates this from a much larger clone, so it may be a read error. The chain employs TRBV7-9 and TRBJ2-7, with 9 bases aligning to TRBD2. After removal of 5 bases from V and 3 bases from J, the junction contained 8 bases not matched to a gene. The CDR3 length is 15 residues. Germline CDR1 reads SEHNR; CDR2 reads FQNEAQ (reference sequence). CDR3 nucleotides: TGTGCCAGCAGCGTAGTACGGCGGGGGGGCTACGAGCAGTACTTC. This encodes CASSVVRRGGYEQYF. Drawing the rest from reference TRBV7-9 and TRBJ2-7, the complete variable domain is DTGVSQNPRHKITKRGQNVTFRCDPISEHNRLYWYRQTLGQGPEFLTYFQNEAQLEKSRLLSDRFSAERPKGSFSTLEIQRTEQGDSAMYLCASSVVRRGGYEQYFGPGTRLTVT.

Here the CDR3 DNA reads TGCAGTGCTAGAGATATAGTTATAAACTATGGCTACACCTTC. Translation: CSARDIVINYGYTF. The J gene is TRBJ1-2, the V gene TRBV20-1; unclear D gene. From germline, CDR1 is DFQATT and CDR2 SNEGSKA (reference sequence). The CDR3 runs 14 residues. The V end lost 0 bases, the J end lost 2 bases, and 10 bases lay between the germline ends.

This clonotype appeared a few times. The chain has TRBV4-2 and TRBJ2-3; the match to TRBD1 covers 9 bases. With 0 bases clipped from V and 3 bases from J, the junction kept 7 bases outside the gene matches. This CDR3 spans 17 amino acids. Looked up from germline, CDR1 is LGHNA and CDR2 is YNFKEQ. CDR3 loop: CASSQDLEQGATDTQYF. Here the CDR3 DNA reads TGTGCCAGCAGCCAAGACCTCGAACAGGGGGCAACAGATACGCAGTATTTT.

A note on this clonotype: A single base separates this from a much larger clone, so it may be a read error. The V call is TRBV7-3, the J call TRBJ1-2; D unclear. The CDR3 has 10 amino acids. Deletions cut 1 base from V and 8 bases from J, with 2 bases between. Per germline, CDR1 SGHTA and CDR2 FQGTGA. The chain's CDR3 is CASSLKGYTF. CDR3 coding DNA: TGTGCCAGCAGCTTAAAGGGCTACACCTTC.

The V and J genes are TRBV14 and TRBJ1-2, with TRBD1 matching over 7 bases. The CDR3 is 14 amino acids. J lost 5 bases, V lost 2 bases, and 5 bases had no gene match. Germline V gives CDR1 SGHDN, CDR2 FVKESK. The CDR3 DNA reads TGTGCCAGCAGCCAAACAGGGGAGTCTTATGGCTACACCTTC. Translating it yields CASSQTGESYGYTF.

The chain uses TRBV5-1 and TRBJ1-1, with 7 bases that match TRBD1. Germline V CDR1 and CDR2: SGHRS, YFSETQ. There are 14 residues in the CDR3. Trimming cost V 6 bases and J 6 bases; bases outside gene matches: 11. The CDR3 region is CASKRDSDRPEAFF. As DNA, the CDR3 is TGCGCCAGCAAAAGGGACAGTGACCGGCCTGAAGCTTTCTTT.

This chain uses TRBV20-1 with TRBJ2-1; D perhaps matches TRBD2 (6 bases). In germline, CDR1 is DFQATT, CDR2 SNEGSKA (reference sequence). The V and J ends lost 0 bases and 9 bases respectively, with 12 bases between them. This CDR3 region has 13 residues. In nucleotides, the CDR3 is TGCAGTGCTAGAGAACTGGCGGGACTTGAGCAGTTCTTC. Its protein is CSARELAGLEQFF.

Concerning this clonotype: This may arise from a read error, as a much more abundant clone is one base away. The gene calls are TRBV15 and TRBJ2-5; D gene uncertain. The germline CDR1 and CDR2 sequences are LNHNV and YYDKDF (reference sequence). Trimming pared 5 bases from V and 11 bases from J, leaving 15 bases between. This CDR3 comprises 12 residues. CDR3: CATSGPWNEQYF. In DNA, the CDR3 is TGTGCCACCAGCGGGCCTTGGAATGAGCAGTACTTC. Full variable domain (remainder filled in from reference TRBV15 and TRBJ2-5): DAMVIQNPRYQVTQFGKPVTLSCSQTLNHNVMYWYQQKSSQAPKLLFHYYDKDFNNEADTPDNFQSRRPNTSFCFLDIRSPGLGDTAMYLCATSGPWNEQYFGPGTRLLVL.

In the case of this clonotype: This may come from a read error, since a much larger clone is one base off. The chain links TRBV4-2 to TRBJ2-1; D is perhaps TRBD1 or TRBD2 (5 bases each). Trimming stripped 2 bases from V and 6 bases from J, with 17 bases between. This CDR3 is built from 16 residues. Per germline, CDR1 LGHNA and CDR2 YNFKEQ. CDR3 region: CASSQKPGRGFNEQFF. CDR3 nucleotide sequence: TGTGCCAGCAGCCAAAAACCGGGACGGGGCTTCAATGAGCAGTTCTTC.